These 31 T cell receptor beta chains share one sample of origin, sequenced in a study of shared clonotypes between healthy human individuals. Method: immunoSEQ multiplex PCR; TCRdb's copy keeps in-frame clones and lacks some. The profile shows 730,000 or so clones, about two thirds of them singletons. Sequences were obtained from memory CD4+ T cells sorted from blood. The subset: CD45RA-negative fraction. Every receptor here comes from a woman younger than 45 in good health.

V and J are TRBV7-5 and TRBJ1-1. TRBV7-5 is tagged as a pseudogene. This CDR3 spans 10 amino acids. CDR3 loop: CVRSAGEAFF. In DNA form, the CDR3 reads TGTGTCAGAAGCGCCGGCGAAGCTTTCTTT.

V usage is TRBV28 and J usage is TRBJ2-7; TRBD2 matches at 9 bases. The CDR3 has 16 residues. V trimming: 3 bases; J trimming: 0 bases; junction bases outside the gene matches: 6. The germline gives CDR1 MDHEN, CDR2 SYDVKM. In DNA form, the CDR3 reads TGTGCCAGCAGTTTGAGGACTAGCGCGACCTCCTACGAGCAGTACTTC. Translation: CASSLRTSATSYEQYF.

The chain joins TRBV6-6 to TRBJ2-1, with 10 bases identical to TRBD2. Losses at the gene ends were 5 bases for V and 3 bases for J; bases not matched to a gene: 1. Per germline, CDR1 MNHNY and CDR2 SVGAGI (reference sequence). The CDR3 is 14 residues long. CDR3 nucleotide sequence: TGTGCCAGCAGTCGGACTAGCGGCTACAATGAGCAGTTCTTC. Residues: CASSRTSGYNEQFF.

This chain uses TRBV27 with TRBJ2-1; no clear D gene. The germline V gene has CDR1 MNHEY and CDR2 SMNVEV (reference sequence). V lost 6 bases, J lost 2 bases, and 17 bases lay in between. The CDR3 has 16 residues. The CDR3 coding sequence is TGTGCCAGCAGCCAAATTCCTTCGCCCCCCTACAATGAGCAGTTCTTC. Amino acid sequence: CASSQIPSPPYNEQFF.

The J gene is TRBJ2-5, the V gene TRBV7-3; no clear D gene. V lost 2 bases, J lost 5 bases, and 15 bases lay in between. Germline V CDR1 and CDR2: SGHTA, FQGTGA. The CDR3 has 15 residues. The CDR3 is CASSLVGGLRETQYF. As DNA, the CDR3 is TGTGCCAGCAGCTTAGTGGGCGGTTTGAGGGAGACCCAGTACTTC.

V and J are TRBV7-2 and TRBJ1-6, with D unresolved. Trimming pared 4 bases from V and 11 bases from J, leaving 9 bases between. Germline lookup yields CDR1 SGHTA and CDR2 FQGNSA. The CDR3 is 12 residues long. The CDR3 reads CASSSPQAPLHF. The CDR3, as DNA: TGTGCCAGCAGCTCTCCGCAGGCACCCCTCCACTTT. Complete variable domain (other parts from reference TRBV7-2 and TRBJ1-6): GAGVSQSPSNKVTEKGKDVELRCDPISGHTALYWYRQSLGQGLEFLIYFQGNSAPDKSGLPSDRFSAERTGGSVSTLTIQRTQQEDSAVYLCASSSPQAPLHFGNGTRLTVT.

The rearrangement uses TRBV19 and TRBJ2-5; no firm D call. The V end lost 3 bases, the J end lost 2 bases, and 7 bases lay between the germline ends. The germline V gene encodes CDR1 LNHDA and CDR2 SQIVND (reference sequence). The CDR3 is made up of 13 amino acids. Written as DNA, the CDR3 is TGTGCCAGTAGTATTGAACTACAAGAGACCCAGTACTTC. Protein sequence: CASSIELQETQYF.

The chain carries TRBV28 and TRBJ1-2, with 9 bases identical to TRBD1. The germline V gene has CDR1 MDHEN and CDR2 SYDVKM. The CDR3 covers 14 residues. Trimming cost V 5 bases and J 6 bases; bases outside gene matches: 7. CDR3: CASSLTGTGHGYTF. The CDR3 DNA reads TGTGCCAGCAGTCTCACCGGGACAGGGCATGGCTACACCTTC.

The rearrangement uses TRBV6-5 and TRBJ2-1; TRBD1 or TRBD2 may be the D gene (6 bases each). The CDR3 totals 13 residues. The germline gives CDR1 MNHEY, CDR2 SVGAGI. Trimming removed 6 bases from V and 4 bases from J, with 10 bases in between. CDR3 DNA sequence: TGTGCCAGCAGAGGGGGGCGGTACAATGAGCAGTTCTTC. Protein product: CASRGGRYNEQFF.

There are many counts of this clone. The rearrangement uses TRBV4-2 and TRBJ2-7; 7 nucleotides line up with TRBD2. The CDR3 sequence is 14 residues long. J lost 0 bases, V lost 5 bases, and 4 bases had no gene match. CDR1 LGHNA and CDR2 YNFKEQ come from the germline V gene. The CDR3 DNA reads TGTGCCAGCAGCGAACTAGCGAACTCCTACGAGCAGTACTTC. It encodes CASSELANSYEQYF.

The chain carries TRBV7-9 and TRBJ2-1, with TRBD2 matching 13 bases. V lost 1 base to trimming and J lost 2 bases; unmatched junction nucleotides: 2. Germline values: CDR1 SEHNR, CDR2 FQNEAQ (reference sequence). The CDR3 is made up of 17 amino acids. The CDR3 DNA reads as TGTGCCAGCAGCTTAGGGACTAGCGGGAGTGCCTACAATGAGCAGTTCTTC. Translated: CASSLGTSGSAYNEQFF.

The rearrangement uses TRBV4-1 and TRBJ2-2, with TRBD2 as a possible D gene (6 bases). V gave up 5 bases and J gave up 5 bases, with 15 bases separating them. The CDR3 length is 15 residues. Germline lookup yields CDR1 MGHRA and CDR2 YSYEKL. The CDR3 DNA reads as TGCGCCAGCAGCTCCGTAGCGGCCGGAACCGGGGAGCTGTTTTTT. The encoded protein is CASSSVAAGTGELFF.

The CDR3 sequence: CASSFSGRFTGELFF. For the CDR3, the DNA is TGTGCCAGCAGTTTTAGCGGGAGGTTTACCGGGGAGCTGTTTTTT. The rearrangement uses TRBV6-5 and TRBJ2-2; 10 bases match TRBD2. The J segment lost 5 bases and the V segment lost 4 bases, leaving 4 bases of the junction unmatched. The germline gives CDR1 MNHEY, CDR2 SVGAGI. The CDR3 runs 15 residues.

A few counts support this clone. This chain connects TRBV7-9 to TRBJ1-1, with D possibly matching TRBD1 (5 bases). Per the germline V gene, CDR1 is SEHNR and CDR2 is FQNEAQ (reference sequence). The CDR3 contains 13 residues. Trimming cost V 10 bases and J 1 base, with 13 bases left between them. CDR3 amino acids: CATEGVANTEAFF. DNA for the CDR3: TGTGCCACAGAAGGGGTGGCGAACACTGAAGCTTTCTTT.

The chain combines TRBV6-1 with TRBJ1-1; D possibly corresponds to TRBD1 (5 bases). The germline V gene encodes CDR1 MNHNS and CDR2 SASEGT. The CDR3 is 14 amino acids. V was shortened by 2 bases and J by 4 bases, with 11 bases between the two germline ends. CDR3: CASSENWGFTEAFF. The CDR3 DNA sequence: TGTGCCAGCAGTGAAAATTGGGGGTTCACTGAAGCTTTCTTT.

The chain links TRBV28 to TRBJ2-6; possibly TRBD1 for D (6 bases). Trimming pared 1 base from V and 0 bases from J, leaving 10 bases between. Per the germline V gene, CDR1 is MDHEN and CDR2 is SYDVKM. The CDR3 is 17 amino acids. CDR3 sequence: CASSLSTGTSGANVLTF. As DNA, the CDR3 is TGTGCCAGCAGTTTATCGACAGGTACCTCTGGGGCCAACGTCCTGACTTTC.

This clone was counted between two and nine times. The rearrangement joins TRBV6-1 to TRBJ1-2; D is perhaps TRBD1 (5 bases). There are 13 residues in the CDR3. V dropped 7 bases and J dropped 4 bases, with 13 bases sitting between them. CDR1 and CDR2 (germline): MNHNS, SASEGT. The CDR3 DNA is TGTGCCAGCAACCCGACAGCTACCTATGGCTACACCTTC. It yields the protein CASNPTATYGYTF.

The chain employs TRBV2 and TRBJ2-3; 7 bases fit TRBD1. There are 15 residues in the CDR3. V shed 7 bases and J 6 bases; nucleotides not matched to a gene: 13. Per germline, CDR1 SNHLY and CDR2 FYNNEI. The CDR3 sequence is CASNPSTGIADTQYF. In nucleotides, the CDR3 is TGTGCCAGCAACCCCTCGACAGGGATCGCTGATACGCAGTATTTT.

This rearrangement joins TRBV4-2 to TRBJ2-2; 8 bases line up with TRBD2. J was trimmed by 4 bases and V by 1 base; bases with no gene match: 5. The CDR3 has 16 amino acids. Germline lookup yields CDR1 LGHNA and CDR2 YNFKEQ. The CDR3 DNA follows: TGTGCCAGCAGCCAAGGAGCCGGGAGGGGCACCGGGGAGCTGTTTTTT. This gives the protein CASSQGAGRGTGELFF.

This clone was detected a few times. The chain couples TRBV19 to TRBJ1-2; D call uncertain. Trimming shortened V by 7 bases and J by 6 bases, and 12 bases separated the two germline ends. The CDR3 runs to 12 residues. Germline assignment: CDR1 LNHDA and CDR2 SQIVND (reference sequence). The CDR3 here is CASNIRNDGYTF. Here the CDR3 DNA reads TGTGCCAGTAACATAAGGAACGATGGCTACACCTTC.

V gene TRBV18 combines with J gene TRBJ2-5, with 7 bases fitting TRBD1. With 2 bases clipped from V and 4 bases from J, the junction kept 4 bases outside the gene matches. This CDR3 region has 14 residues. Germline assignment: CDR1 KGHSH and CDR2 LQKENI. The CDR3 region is CASSPTGAGETQYF. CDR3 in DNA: TGTGCCAGCTCACCAACAGGGGCGGGAGAGACCCAGTACTTC.

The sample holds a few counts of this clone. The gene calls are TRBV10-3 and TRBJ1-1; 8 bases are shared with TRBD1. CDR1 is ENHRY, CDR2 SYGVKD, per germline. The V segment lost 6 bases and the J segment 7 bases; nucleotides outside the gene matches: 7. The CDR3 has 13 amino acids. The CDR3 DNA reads TGTGCCATCAGCGCAGGGACAGGCCGTGAAGCTTTCTTT. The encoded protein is CAISAGTGREAFF.

CDR3 nucleotide sequence: TGTGCCAGCAGCAGTTCAAATCTCGGACTAGCGCACGGAGAGACCCAGTACTTC. Its translation is CASSSSNLGLAHGETQYF. J is TRBJ2-5 and V is TRBV11-2; 9 bases align to TRBD2. CDR1 is SGHAT and CDR2 is FQNNGV in the germline V gene. This CDR3 region has 18 residues. V lost 5 bases to trimming and J lost 4 bases; unmatched junction nucleotides: 17.

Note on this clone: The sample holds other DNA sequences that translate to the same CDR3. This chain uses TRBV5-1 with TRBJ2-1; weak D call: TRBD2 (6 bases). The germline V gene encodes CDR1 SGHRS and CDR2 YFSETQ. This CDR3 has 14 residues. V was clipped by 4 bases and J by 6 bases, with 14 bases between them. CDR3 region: CASSPGTALNEQFF. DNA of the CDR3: TGCGCCAGCAGCCCCGGGACTGCCCTCAATGAGCAGTTCTTC.

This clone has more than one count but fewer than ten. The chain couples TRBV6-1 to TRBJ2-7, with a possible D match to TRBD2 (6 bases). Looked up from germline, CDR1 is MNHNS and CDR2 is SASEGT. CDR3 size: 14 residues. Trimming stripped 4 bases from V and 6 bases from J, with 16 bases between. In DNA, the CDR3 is TGTGCCAGCAGTGGCGGGGCCTCGGTCTCCGAGCAGTACTTC. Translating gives CASSGGASVSEQYF.

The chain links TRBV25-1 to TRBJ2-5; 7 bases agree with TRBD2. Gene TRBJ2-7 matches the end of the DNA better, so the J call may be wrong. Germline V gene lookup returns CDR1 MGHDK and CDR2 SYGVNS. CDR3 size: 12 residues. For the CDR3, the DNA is TGTGCCAGCGGGGGGGTCACCTACGAGCAGTACTTC. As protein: CASGGVTYEQYF.

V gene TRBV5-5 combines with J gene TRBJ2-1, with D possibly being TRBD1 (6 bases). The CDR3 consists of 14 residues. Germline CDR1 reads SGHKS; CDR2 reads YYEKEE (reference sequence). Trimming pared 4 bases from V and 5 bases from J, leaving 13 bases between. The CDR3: CASSTAGQNNEQFF. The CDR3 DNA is TGTGCCAGCAGCACCGCCGGACAGAACAATGAGCAGTTCTTC.

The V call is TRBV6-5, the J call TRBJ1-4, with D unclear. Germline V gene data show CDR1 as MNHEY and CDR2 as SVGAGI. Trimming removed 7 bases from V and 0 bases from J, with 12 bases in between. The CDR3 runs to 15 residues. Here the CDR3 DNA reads TGTGCCAGCATGGTTTCCCCTGCAACTAATGAAAAACTGTTTTTT. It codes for CASMVSPATNEKLFF.

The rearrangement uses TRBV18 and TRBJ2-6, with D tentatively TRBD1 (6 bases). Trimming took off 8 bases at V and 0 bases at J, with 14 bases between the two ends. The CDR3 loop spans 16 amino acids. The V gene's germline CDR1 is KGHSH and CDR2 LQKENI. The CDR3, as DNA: TGTGCCAGCGAGACAGGATTCGACTCTGGGGCCAACGTCCTGACTTTC. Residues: CASETGFDSGANVLTF.

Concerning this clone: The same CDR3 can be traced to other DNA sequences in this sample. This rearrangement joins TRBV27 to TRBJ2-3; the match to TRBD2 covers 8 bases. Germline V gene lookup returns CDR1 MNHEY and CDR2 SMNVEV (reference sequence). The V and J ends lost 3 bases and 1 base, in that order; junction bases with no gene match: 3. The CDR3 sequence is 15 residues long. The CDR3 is CASSFMTSGTDTQYF. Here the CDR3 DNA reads TGTGCCAGCAGTTTCATGACTAGCGGCACAGATACGCAGTATTTT.

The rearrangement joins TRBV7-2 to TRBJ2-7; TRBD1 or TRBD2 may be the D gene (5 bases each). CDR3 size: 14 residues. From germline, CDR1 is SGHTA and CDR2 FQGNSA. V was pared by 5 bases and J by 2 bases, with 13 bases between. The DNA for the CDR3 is TGTGCCAGCAGCCCGGGGCTAACAACCTACGAGCAGTACTTC. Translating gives CASSPGLTTYEQYF.